The 6 T cell receptor beta chains below all came from one sample that was sequenced in a study of T cells in Graves' hyperthyroidism and ophthalmopathy. Using RNA transcripts as the source, TCR beta CDR3 regions were amplified. HTBI primers were the set used in a first-round RT-PCR of the TCR CDR3. Each CDR3 protein gets one entry after TCRdb re-called the multiplex PCR reads with MiXCR. Of 350,000 to 400,000 distinct CDR3 sequences listed, 14% to 15% are singletons. The sample was blood. These receptors were taken from a woman aged 30 to 39 with Graves' hyperthyroidism.

This clonotype was recorded many times. The chain links TRBV20-1 to TRBJ2-1; a possible D gene is TRBD2 (6 bases). V lost 5 bases and J lost 2, with 22 bases in between. This CDR3 comprises 17 residues. CDR1 and CDR2 from the germline V gene are DFQATT and SNEGSKA (reference sequence). The CDR3 nucleotides read TGCAGTGCTCAATCCTCGGGGGAACACGGGGCCTACAATGAGCAGTTCTTC. Its protein product is CSAQSSGEHGAYNEQFF.

This clonotype came up a few times. The V gene is TRBV5-1, the J gene TRBJ1-5; 7 bases are a match to TRBD1. Per the germline V gene, CDR1 is SGHRS and CDR2 is YFSETQ. The J segment lost 3 bases and the V segment lost 4 bases, leaving 7 bases of the junction unmatched. The CDR3 runs 15 residues. The CDR3 DNA reads TGCGCCAGCAGCAGAGAGACAGGGCCCAATCAGCCCCAGCATTTT. It yields the protein CASSRETGPNQPQHF.

This clonotype was counted many times. This chain uses TRBV20-1 with TRBJ2-7, with 11 bases aligning to TRBD2. Trimming cost V 3 bases and J 0 bases; bases outside gene matches: 4. Germline values: CDR1 DFQATT, CDR2 SNEGSKA (reference sequence). The CDR3 consists of 15 residues. CDR3 residues: CSASDLAGGSYEQYF. CDR3 DNA sequence: TGCAGTGCTAGCGATCTAGCGGGAGGCTCCTACGAGCAGTACTTC.

V and J are TRBV27 and TRBJ1-3; D is uncertain. The CDR3 is 14 amino acids. Germline CDR1 is MNHEY and CDR2 is SMNVEV (reference sequence). V was cut by 0 bases and J by 1 base, with 4 bases left in between. This chain's CDR3 is CASSLSNSGNTIYF. Written as DNA, the CDR3 is TGTGCCAGCAGTTTATCAAATTCTGGAAACACCATATATTTT.

At least ten counts were recorded for this clonotype. V and J are TRBV12-5 and TRBJ2-1; D is perhaps TRBD2 (6 bases). From germline, CDR1 is LGHNT and CDR2 FRNRAP. The CDR3 runs 16 residues. The germline V and J ends were trimmed by 3 bases and 10 bases, with 22 bases remaining between them. The CDR3 is CASGFAPREVSGEQFF. As DNA, the CDR3 is TGTGCTAGTGGTTTCGCGCCCAGGGAGGTATCAGGGGAGCAGTTCTTC.

This chain connects TRBV6-1 to TRBJ1-5; no firm D call. V lost 5 bases, J lost 0 bases, and 23 bases lay in between. Per the germline V gene, CDR1 is MNHNS and CDR2 is SASEGT. The CDR3 runs 19 residues. The DNA for the CDR3 is TGTGCCAGCAGTCCTCAACCCCTCCGAGGGCGTGGTAGCAATCAGCCCCAGCATTTT. As protein: CASSPQPLRGRGSNQPQHF.